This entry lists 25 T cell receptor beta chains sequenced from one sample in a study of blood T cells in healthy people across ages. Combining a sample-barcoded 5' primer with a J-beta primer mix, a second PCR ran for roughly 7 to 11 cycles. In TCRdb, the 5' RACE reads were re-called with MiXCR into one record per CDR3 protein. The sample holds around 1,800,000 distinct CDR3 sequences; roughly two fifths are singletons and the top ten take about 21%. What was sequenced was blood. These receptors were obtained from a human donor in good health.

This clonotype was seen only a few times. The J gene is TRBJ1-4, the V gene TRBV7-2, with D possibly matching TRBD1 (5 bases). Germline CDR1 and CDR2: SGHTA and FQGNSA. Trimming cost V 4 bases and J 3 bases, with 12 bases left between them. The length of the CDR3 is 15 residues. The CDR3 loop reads CASSYQGASNEKLFF. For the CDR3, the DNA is TGTGCCAGCAGCTACCAGGGTGCCTCTAATGAAAAACTGTTTTTT.

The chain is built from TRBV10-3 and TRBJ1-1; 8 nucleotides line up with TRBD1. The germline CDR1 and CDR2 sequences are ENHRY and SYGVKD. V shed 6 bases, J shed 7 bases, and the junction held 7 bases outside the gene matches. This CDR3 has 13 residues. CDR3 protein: CAISTGGGDEAFF. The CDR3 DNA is TGTGCCATCAGCACAGGGGGAGGGGATGAAGCTTTCTTT.

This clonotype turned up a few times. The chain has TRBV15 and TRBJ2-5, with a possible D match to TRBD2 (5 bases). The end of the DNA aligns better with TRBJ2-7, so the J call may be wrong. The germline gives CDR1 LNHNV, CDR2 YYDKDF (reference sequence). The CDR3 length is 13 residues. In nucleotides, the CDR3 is TGTGCCACCAGCAAGGACTTCTACTACGAGCAGTACTTC. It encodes CATSKDFYYEQYF.

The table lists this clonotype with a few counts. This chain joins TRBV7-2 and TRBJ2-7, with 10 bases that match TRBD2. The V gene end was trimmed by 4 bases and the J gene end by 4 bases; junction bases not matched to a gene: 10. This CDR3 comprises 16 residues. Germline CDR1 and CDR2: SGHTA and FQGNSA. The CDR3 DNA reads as TGTGCCAGCAGCTCAACAAACCCGGGACTAGCGTACGAGCAGTACTTC. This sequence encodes CASSSTNPGLAYEQYF.

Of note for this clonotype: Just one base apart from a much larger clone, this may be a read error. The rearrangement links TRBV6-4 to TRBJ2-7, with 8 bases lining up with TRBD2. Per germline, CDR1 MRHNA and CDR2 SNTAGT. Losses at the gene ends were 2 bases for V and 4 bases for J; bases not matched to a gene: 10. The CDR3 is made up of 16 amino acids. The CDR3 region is CASSDIAGGPSYEQYF. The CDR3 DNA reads TGTGCCAGCAGTGACATTGCGGGGGGCCCTTCTTACGAGCAGTACTTC.

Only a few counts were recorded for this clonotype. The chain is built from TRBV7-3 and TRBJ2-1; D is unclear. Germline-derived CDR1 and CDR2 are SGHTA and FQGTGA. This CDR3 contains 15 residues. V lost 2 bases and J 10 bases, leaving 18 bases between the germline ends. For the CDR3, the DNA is TGTGCCAGCAGCTTAGACTCGAACCCGAACTCAGAGCAGTTCTTC. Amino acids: CASSLDSNPNSEQFF.

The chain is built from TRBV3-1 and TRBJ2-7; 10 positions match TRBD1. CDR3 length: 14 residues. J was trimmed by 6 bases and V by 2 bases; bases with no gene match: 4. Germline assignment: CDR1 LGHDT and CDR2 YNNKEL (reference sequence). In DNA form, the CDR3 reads TGTGCCAGCAGCCAACCGGGACAGGGGACCGAGCAGTACTTC. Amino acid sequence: CASSQPGQGTEQYF.

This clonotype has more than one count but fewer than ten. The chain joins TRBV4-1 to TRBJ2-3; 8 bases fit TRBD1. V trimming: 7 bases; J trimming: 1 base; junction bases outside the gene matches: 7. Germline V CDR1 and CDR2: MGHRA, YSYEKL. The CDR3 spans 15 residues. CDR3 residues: CASNPDRVGTDTQYF. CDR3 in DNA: TGCGCCAGCAACCCGGACAGGGTGGGCACAGATACGCAGTATTTT.

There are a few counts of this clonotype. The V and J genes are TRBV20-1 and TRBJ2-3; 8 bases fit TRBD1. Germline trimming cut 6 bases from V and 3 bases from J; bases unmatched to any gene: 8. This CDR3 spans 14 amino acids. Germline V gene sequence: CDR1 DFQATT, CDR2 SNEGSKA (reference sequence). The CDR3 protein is CSAQEDRATDTQYF. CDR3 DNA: TGCAGTGCCCAGGAGGACAGGGCTACAGATACGCAGTATTTT.

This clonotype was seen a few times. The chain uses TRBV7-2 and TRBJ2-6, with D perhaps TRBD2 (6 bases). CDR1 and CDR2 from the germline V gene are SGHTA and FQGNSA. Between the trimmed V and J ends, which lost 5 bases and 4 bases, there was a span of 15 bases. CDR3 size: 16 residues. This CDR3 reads CASSNRRGLGANVLTF. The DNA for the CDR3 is TGTGCCAGCAGCAACCGCCGGGGGTTAGGGGCCAACGTCCTGACTTTC.

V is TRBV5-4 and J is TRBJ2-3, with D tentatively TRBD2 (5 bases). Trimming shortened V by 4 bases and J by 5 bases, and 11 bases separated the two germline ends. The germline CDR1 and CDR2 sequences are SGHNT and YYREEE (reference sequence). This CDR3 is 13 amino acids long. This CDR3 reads CASSRETIDTQYF. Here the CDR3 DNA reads TGTGCCAGCAGCCGGGAAACGATAGATACGCAGTATTTT.

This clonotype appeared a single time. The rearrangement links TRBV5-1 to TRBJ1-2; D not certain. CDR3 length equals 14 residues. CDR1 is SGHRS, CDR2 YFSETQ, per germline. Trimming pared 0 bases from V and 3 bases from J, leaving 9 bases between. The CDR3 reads CASSLGEGHYGYTF. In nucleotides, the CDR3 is TGCGCCAGCAGCTTGGGTGAAGGGCACTATGGCTACACCTTC.

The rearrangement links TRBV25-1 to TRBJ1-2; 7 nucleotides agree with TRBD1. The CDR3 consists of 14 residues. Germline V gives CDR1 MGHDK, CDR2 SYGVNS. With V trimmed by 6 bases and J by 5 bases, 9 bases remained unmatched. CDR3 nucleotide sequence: TGTGCCAGCAGAAGGACAGGCCGGGAGTATGGCTACACCTTC. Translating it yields CASRRTGREYGYTF.

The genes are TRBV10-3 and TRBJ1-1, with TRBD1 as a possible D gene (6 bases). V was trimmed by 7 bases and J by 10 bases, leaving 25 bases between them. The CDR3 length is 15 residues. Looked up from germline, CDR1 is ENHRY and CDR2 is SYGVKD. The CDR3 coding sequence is TGTGCCATCACCGATCTCTCAGGGGAACAGTCAAGAGCTTTCTTT. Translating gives CAITDLSGEQSRAFF.

The CDR3 sequence is CSASFVSDQETQYF. The CDR3 coding sequence is TGCAGTGCTAGTTTTGTCTCGGATCAAGAGACCCAGTACTTC. The rearrangement uses TRBV20-1 and TRBJ2-5; D unresolved. V lost 3 bases and J lost 2, with 13 bases in between. Per germline, CDR1 DFQATT and CDR2 SNEGSKA (reference sequence). This CDR3 comprises 14 residues.

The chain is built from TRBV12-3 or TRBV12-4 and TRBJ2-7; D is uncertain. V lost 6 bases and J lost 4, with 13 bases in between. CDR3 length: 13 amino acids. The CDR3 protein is CASSPATEYEQYF. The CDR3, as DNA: TGTGCCAGCAGCCCTGCCACAGAGTACGAGCAGTACTTC.

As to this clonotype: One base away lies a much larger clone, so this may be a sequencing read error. The CDR3 DNA follows: TGTGCCAGCAGCCGTTTGGACAGGGACGTAAATAAGCAGTTCTTC. Protein product: CASSRLDRDVNKQFF. J is TRBJ2-1 and V is TRBV13; 8 bases align to TRBD1. Germline-derived CDR1 and CDR2 are PRHDT and FYEKMQ (reference sequence). The CDR3 is 15 residues long. With V trimmed by 5 bases and J by 11 bases, 14 bases remained unmatched.

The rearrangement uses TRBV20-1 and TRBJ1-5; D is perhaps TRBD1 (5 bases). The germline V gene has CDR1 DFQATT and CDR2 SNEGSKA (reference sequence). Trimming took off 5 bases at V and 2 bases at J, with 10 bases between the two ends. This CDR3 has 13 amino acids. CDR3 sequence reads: CSAPGTRNQPQHF. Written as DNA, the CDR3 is TGCAGTGCTCCCGGGACTCGCAATCAGCCCCAGCATTTT.

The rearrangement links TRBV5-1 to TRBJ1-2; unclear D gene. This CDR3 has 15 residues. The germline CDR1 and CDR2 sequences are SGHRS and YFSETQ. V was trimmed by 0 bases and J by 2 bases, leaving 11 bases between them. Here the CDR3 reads CASSLGGEWNYGYTF. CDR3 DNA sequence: TGCGCCAGCAGCTTGGGGGGAGAATGGAACTATGGCTACACCTTC.

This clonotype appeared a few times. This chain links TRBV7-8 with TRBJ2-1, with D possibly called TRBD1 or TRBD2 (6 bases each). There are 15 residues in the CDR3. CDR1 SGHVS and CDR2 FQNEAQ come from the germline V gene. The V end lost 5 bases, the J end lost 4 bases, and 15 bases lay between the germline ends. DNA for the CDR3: TGTGCCAGCAGCCAGGGGAGGCTTTCATACAATGAGCAGTTCTTC. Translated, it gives CASSQGRLSYNEQFF.

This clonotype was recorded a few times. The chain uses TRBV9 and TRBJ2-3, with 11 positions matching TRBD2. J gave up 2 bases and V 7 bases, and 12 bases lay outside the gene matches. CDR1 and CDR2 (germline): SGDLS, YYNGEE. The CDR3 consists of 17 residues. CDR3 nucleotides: TGTGCCAGCTCGTCCGGACTAGCGGGTGGAATCACAGATACGCAGTATTTT. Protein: CASSSGLAGGITDTQYF.

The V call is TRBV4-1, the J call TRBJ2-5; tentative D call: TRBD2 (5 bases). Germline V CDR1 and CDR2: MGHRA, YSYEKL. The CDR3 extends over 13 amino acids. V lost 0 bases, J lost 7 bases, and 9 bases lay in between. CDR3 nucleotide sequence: TGCGCCAGCAGCCAAGATCCGGCGGGGACCCAGTACTTC. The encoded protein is CASSQDPAGTQYF.

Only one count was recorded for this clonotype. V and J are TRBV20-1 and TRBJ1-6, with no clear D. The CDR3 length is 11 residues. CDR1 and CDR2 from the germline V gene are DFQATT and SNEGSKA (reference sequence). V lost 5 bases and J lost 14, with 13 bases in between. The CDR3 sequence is CSAQTPGALHF. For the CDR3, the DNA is TGCAGTGCTCAAACTCCTGGAGCCCTCCACTTT.

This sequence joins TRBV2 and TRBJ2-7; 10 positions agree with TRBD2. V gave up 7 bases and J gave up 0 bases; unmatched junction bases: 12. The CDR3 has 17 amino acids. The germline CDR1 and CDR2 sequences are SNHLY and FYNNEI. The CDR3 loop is CASKRRASGGFSYEQYF. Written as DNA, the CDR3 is TGTGCCAGCAAAAGGAGGGCTAGCGGGGGATTCTCCTACGAGCAGTACTTC.

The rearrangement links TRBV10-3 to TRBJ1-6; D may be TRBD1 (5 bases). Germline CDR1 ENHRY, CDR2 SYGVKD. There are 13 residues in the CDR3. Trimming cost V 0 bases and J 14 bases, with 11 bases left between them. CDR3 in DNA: TGTGCCATCAGTGAGTCGAGGGGTCTAGCCCTCCACTTT. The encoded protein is CAISESRGLALHF.